These T cell receptor beta chains were read from a single sample in a study of response to subunit inactivated influenza vaccine. TCRdb reanalysed the RT-PCR reads using MiXCR and keeps one entry per CDR3 protein. In the table there are under 500,000 distinct CDR3 sequences, roughly 9.7% of which are singletons. Sequences were derived from PBMCs from blood, sampled roughly 45 days after vaccination. Receptors were obtained from a man over 45 who received an inactivated influenza vaccine. Each CDR3 is given with its conserved first and last residue. Fields, in order: clone size, J gene, V gene, D gene, CDR3 DNA, CDR3 protein. The D gene is left open where the match is weak. A clone size is listed for some rows: how often the clone was seen (once, few, many), or a class if it is expanded.

>many|TRBJ1-5|TRBV12-3/TRBV12-4|.
TGTGCCAGCAGTCCCCAGCTGGACCGGTCCCAGCATTTT
CASSPQLDRSQHF
>many|TRBJ2-5|TRBV12-3/TRBV12-4|.
TGTGCCAGCAGCCGACGTATCCAAGAGACCCAGTACTTC
CASSRRIQETQYF
>few|TRBJ1-3|TRBV24-1|TRBD1
TGTGCCACCAGTGATCCGGGACAGGGAAACACCATATATTTT
CATSDPGQGNTIYF
>.|TRBJ2-4|TRBV6-1|.
TGTGCCAGCAGTGAAACCCTAAGGGGGGGCCCTGGGTACTTC
CASSETLRGGPGYF
>few|TRBJ2-5|TRBV11-2|TRBD2
TGTGCCAGCAGCGCCCGGGACTATATTTGGGGAGAGACCCAGTACTTC
CASSARDYIWGETQYF
>few|TRBJ2-7|TRBV12-3/TRBV12-4|TRBD2
TGTGCCAGCAGTTCAACTAGCGGGAGCCCCGAGCAGTACTTC
CASSSTSGSPEQYF
>many|TRBJ2-2|TRBV28|.
TGTGCCAGCACCGGGGGCAGGGGCAACACCGGGGAGCTGTTTTTT
CASTGGRGNTGELFF
>few|TRBJ2-1|TRBV10-3|TRBD2
TGTGCCATCAGAGCGAATAGCGGGAACTCCTACAATGAGCAGTTCTTC
CAIRANSGNSYNEQFF
>few|TRBJ2-2|TRBV5-1|.
TGCGCCAGCAGCTTGGCCGAAGCGAACACCGGGGAGCTGTTTTTT
CASSLAEANTGELFF
>.|TRBJ2-5|TRBV28|.
TGTGCCAGCAGGGTAGGAGGGGTAGAGACCCAGTACTTC
CASRVGGVETQYF
>few|TRBJ2-1|TRBV20-1|TRBD2
TGCAGTGCTAGAGTTGCCGGACTAGCCTCTTACAATGAGCAGTTCTTC
CSARVAGLASYNEQFF
>many|TRBJ2-7|TRBV12-3/TRBV12-4|.
TGTGCCAGCAGTATTGGGACTCCCAACTACGAGCAGTACTTC
CASSIGTPNYEQYF
>many|TRBJ2-2|TRBV10-3|.
TGTGCCATCAGTGATTCTAGAAAGAACACCGGGGAGCTGTTTTTT
CAISDSRKNTGELFF
>.|TRBJ2-7|TRBV15|TRBD2
TGTGCCACCAGCACCCGGGGGGGGGTCTACGAGCAGTACTTC
CATSTRGGVYEQYF
>.|TRBJ2-1|TRBV7-2|TRBD2
TGTGCCAGCAGCTTAGATCTAGCGGGGGCGCCTGAGCAGTTCTTC
CASSLDLAGAPEQFF
>few|TRBJ1-1|TRBV20-1|TRBD1
TGCAGTGCTAAGACAGGGGGGGTCACTGAAGCTTTCTTT
CSAKTGGVTEAFF
>.|TRBJ2-1|TRBV2|.
TGTGCCAGCAGTGAACTAGCTACTCGAAAGCAGTTCTTC
CASSELATRKQFF
>.|TRBJ2-7|TRBV7-2|TRBD2
TGTGCCAGCAGCTTTTTAGCGGGAACTAACGAGCAGTACTTC
CASSFLAGTNEQYF
>.|TRBJ1-5|TRBV15|TRBD1
TGTGCCACCAGTAAGACCTTGACAGGGGGTATACAGCCCCAGCATTTT
CATSKTLTGGIQPQHF